The source of this T cell receptor (beta chain) is a study of CD8+CD57+ T cells in acquired aplastic anemia. Findings and limits, study-wide: Patients and controls were found to share 25 to 30 CD8+ CDR3 sequences.

Only patients with CD8+CD57+ cell expansion on flow cytometry were chosen for sequencing. Genomic DNA templated the TCR beta VDJ and CDR3 profiling. TCRdb reprocessed the reads via MiXCR and lists one record per CDR3 protein. The table records 270,000 or so distinct CDR3 sequences, approximately 82% of them present only once. Points on this clonotype: The antigen remains undetermined.

Per germline, CDR1 SGHDT and CDR2 YYEEEE. The germline V and J ends were trimmed by 8 bases and 3 bases, with 18 bases remaining between them. The CDR3 runs 14 residues. Sequences were obtained from sorted CD4+, CD8+, or CD8+CD57+ T cells (not recorded which) from PBMCs. This receptor was taken from a human donor with aplastic anemia. The chain has TRBV5-6 and TRBJ2-7; perhaps TRBD1 as D (5 bases). The CDR3 DNA reads as TGTGCCAGTAGTATAGCTCAGGGTAACTACGAGCAGTACTTC. It specifies CASSIAQGNYEQYF.